This passage covers 25 T cell receptor beta chains from one sample sequenced in a study of blood T cell repertoires in COVID-19. The assay was immunoSEQ multiplex PCR, and TCRdb's table has in-frame clones only and misses some. The sample shows 230,000 or so clones, 84% of them seen only once. The sample taken for sequencing was PBMCs or T cells enriched from blood (not recorded which). The receptor set was obtained from a man aged 45-65 years who had recovered from COVID-19.

The chain links TRBV7-9 to TRBJ2-2; 7 bases match TRBD1. Germline CDR1 and CDR2: SEHNR and FQNEAQ (reference sequence). The CDR3 totals 12 residues. The V and J ends lost 8 bases and 6 bases, in that order; junction bases with no gene match: 3. CDR3 amino acids: CASGDRAGELFF. CDR3 DNA sequence: TGTGCCAGCGGGGACAGAGCCGGGGAGCTGTTTTTT.

The chain employs TRBV29-1 and TRBJ1-1; 12 bases are a match to TRBD1. CDR3 length equals 12 residues. The V and J ends lost 3 bases and 8 bases, in that order; junction bases with no gene match: 1. Germline CDR1 is SQVTM and CDR2 is ANQGSEA. The DNA for the CDR3 is TGCAGCGTTGAGGGACAGGGGGCGGAAGCTTTCTTT. Its translation: CSVEGQGAEAFF.

The chain is built from TRBV4-2 and TRBJ1-1, with unresolved D. The germline V gene encodes CDR1 LGHNA and CDR2 YNFKEQ. The CDR3 is made up of 14 amino acids. V was pared by 0 bases and J by 6 bases, with 11 bases between. In DNA form, the CDR3 reads TGTGCCAGCAGCCAAGATTTCGGGTTCTCTGAAGCTTTCTTT. Translated: CASSQDFGFSEAFF.

This chain links TRBV4-3 with TRBJ2-5; perhaps TRBD1 as D (6 bases). Germline-derived CDR1 and CDR2 are LGHNA and YSLEER. The CDR3 runs to 17 residues. The V and J ends lost 2 bases and 5 bases respectively, with 21 bases between them. The CDR3 is CASSQQHQARRGETQYF. CDR3 DNA: TGCGCCAGCAGCCAACAACATCAGGCGAGAAGGGGGGAGACCCAGTACTTC.

In the case of this clone: Just one base apart from a much larger clone, this may be a read error. This chain joins TRBV27 and TRBJ2-7, with TRBD1 matching over 11 bases. Germline-derived CDR1 and CDR2 are MNHEY and SMNVEV (reference sequence). The ends lost 5 bases at V and 4 bases at J; junction bases unmatched: 1. The CDR3 spans 13 residues. CDR3 amino acids: CASSGTGGYEQYF. The CDR3 nucleotides are TGTGCCAGCAGTGGGACAGGGGGGTACGAGCAGTACTTC.

The rearrangement links TRBV10-2 to TRBJ2-1, with no clear D. With 7 bases removed from V and 4 bases from J, the gap between germline ends came to 17 bases. This CDR3 has 15 residues. Germline CDR1 and CDR2: WSHSY and SAAADI. The CDR3 DNA follows: TGCGCCAGCAAGTTCGCGTGGCAGGAATACAATGAGCAGTTCTTC. Residues: CASKFAWQEYNEQFF.

This chain joins TRBV9 and TRBJ1-1; no clear D gene. CDR1 is SGDLS, CDR2 YYNGEE, per germline. This CDR3 contains 16 residues. Trimming shortened V by 3 bases and J by 0 bases, and 15 bases separated the two germline ends. The CDR3 loop is CASSDVARHMNTEAFF. The CDR3 DNA follows: TGTGCCAGCAGCGACGTAGCGCGACACATGAACACTGAAGCTTTCTTT.

CDR3: CASGSWGLQNEQYF. The DNA for the CDR3 is TGTGCCAGCGGCTCCTGGGGGCTGCAAAACGAGCAGTACTTC. V usage is TRBV5-6 and J usage is TRBJ2-7; the D gene is possibly TRBD1 (6 bases). V was pared by 7 bases and J by 5 bases, with 19 bases between. The CDR3 has 14 amino acids. Germline V lookup: CDR1 SGHDT, CDR2 YYEEEE.

J is TRBJ2-1 and V is TRBV27, with D tentatively TRBD2 (6 bases). Germline values: CDR1 MNHEY, CDR2 SMNVEV (reference sequence). This CDR3 is 16 amino acids long. V lost 8 bases, J lost 9 bases, and 26 bases lay in between. CDR3 in DNA: TGTGCCAGCCGCAATCCCGGGGCCTTATCCGGGGGTGAGCAGTTCTTC. This codes for CASRNPGALSGGEQFF.

The V and J genes are TRBV7-3 and TRBJ2-3, with a weak D call TRBD2 (5 bases). CDR3 length: 14 residues. Germline CDR1 is SGHTA and CDR2 is FQGTGA. Trimming removed 2 bases at V and 3 bases at J, with 9 bases between. Written as DNA, the CDR3 is TGTGCCAGCAGCTTAGGGCTAGCAACAGATACGCAGTATTTT. The encoded protein is CASSLGLATDTQYF.

This chain links TRBV14 with TRBJ2-1; 7 bases align to TRBD2. This CDR3 has 13 amino acids. Germline V gene data show CDR1 as SGHDN and CDR2 as FVKESK. V shed 2 bases, J shed 7 bases, and the junction held 2 bases outside the gene matches. As DNA, the CDR3 is TGTGCCAGCAGCCAATCGGGGGGAAATGAGCAGTTCTTC. It is translated as CASSQSGGNEQFF.

The gene calls are TRBV6-5 and TRBJ1-5; no definite D call. CDR3 size: 14 residues. V lost 6 bases, J lost 6 bases, and 15 bases lay in between. CDR1 is MNHEY, CDR2 SVGAGI, per germline. CDR3 coding DNA: TGTGCCAGCAGCCTCTTAGGGAGTGTTCAGCCCCAGCATTTT. Amino acid sequence: CASSLLGSVQPQHF.

The J gene is TRBJ1-6, the V gene TRBV19, with 10 positions matching TRBD1. The CDR3 covers 16 residues. Germline CDR1 is LNHDA and CDR2 is SQIVND (reference sequence). J was trimmed by 9 bases and V by 5 bases; bases with no gene match: 10. The CDR3: CASSGRTGGDGSPLHF. In nucleotides, the CDR3 is TGTGCCAGTAGTGGCCGGACAGGGGGAGATGGTTCACCCCTCCACTTT.

The chain has TRBV6-5 and TRBJ1-5; D is unresolved. This CDR3 region has 15 residues. Germline values: CDR1 MNHEY, CDR2 SVGAGI. The V gene lost 7 bases and the J gene lost 1 base, with 14 bases spanning the gap. This CDR3 is CASNPEGLSNQPQHF. CDR3 DNA sequence: TGTGCCAGCAATCCAGAGGGATTGAGCAATCAGCCCCAGCATTTT.

The V call is TRBV7-3, the J call TRBJ2-2; possible D gene TRBD1, 6 bases. Germline V gene sequence: CDR1 SGHTA, CDR2 FQGTGA. The V end was cut by 5 bases, the J end by 4 bases, with 8 bases between. This CDR3 spans 13 amino acids. CDR3 bases: TGTGCCAGCAGCCCGGACAGCACCGGGGAGCTGTTTTTT. It codes for CASSPDSTGELFF.

The V call is TRBV19, the J call TRBJ1-5; a possible D gene is TRBD1 (5 bases). V was trimmed by 7 bases and J by 6 bases, leaving 10 bases between them. Germline V gene sequence: CDR1 LNHDA, CDR2 SQIVND (reference sequence). This CDR3 is built from 12 residues. CDR3 residues: CASTQGGQPQHF. The CDR3, as DNA: TGTGCCAGTACCCAGGGTGGTCAGCCCCAGCATTTT.

This sequence joins TRBV6-2 or TRBV6-3 and TRBJ1-5; 10 nucleotides line up with TRBD1. The CDR3 covers 14 residues. Germline V gives CDR1 MNHEY, CDR2 SVGEGT. J was trimmed by 6 bases and V by 5 bases; bases with no gene match: 4. CDR3 sequence (DNA): TGTGCCAGCAGTCTGACAGGGGGCGTTCAGCCCCAGCATTTT. This sequence encodes CASSLTGGVQPQHF.

The V gene is TRBV11-2, the J gene TRBJ2-2, with 15 bases aligning to TRBD2. The CDR3 spans 18 residues. Germline V gives CDR1 SGHAT, CDR2 FQNNGV. The V gene end was trimmed by 3 bases and the J gene end by 3 bases; junction bases not matched to a gene: 5. CDR3 nucleotides: TGTGCCAGCAGCTTCCCAGGACTAGCGGGAGGGGACACCGGGGAGCTGTTTTTT. Its protein is CASSFPGLAGGDTGELFF.

The rearrangement links TRBV19 to TRBJ2-3; TRBD1 agrees at 12 bases. The V segment lost 3 bases and the J segment 8 bases; nucleotides outside the gene matches: 6. The CDR3 extends over 15 amino acids. Germline CDR1 reads LNHDA; CDR2 reads SQIVND (reference sequence). The CDR3 is CASSIAGTGGGTQYF. CDR3 DNA sequence: TGTGCCAGTAGTATCGCCGGGACAGGGGGCGGTACGCAGTATTTT.

V and J are TRBV27 and TRBJ2-1; 11 bases are a match to TRBD2. Germline trimming cut 3 bases from V and 9 bases from J; bases unmatched to any gene: 4. The CDR3 is 14 residues long. The germline gives CDR1 MNHEY, CDR2 SMNVEV (reference sequence). CDR3 bases: TGTGCCAGCAGTTTTACTAGCGGGAGTGGTGAGCAGTTCTTC. Its translation is CASSFTSGSGEQFF.

This chain links TRBV2 with TRBJ2-5; possible D gene TRBD1, 6 bases. Germline lookup yields CDR1 SNHLY and CDR2 FYNNEI. This CDR3 has 13 amino acids. V was cut by 11 bases and J by 1 base, with 14 bases left in between. CDR3 nucleotides: TGTGCCGGGTCATGGGGGCTCCAAGAGACCCAGTACTTC. Encoded protein: CAGSWGLQETQYF.

The V gene is TRBV9, the J gene TRBJ1-4; 7 nucleotides line up with TRBD1. The CDR3 covers 15 residues. Germline CDR1 and CDR2: SGDLS and YYNGEE. V shed 4 bases and J 7 bases; nucleotides not matched to a gene: 10. As DNA, the CDR3 is TGTGCCAGCAGCCGCCTTGACAGGGCTAGTGAAAAACTGTTTTTT. It yields the protein CASSRLDRASEKLFF.

The rearrangement joins TRBV4-3 to TRBJ2-3, with D perhaps TRBD1 (6 bases). This CDR3 region has 14 residues. Deletions cut 0 bases from V and 5 bases from J, with 9 bases between. CDR1 and CDR2 (germline): LGHNA, YSLEER. CDR3 sequence: CASSQDRGGDTQYF. The CDR3 nucleotides are TGCGCCAGCAGCCAAGATCGAGGGGGAGATACGCAGTATTTT.

The rearrangement uses TRBV30 and TRBJ1-3, with D uncertain. Germline-derived CDR1 and CDR2 are GTSNPN and SVGIG (reference sequence). The length of the CDR3 is 15 residues. V gave up 0 bases and J gave up 2 bases, with 11 bases separating them. CDR3 region: CAWSVRRVAGNTIYF. In DNA, the CDR3 is TGTGCCTGGAGTGTTAGGAGGGTGGCTGGAAACACCATATATTTT.

The chain couples TRBV10-2 to TRBJ2-3; tentatively, D is TRBD1 (5 bases). There are 13 residues in the CDR3. V lost 8 bases, J lost 1 base, and 10 bases lay in between. Germline-derived CDR1 and CDR2 are WSHSY and SAAADI. The CDR3 DNA sequence: TGCGCCAGCGACAGTACCGGCACAGATACGCAGTATTTT. Translation gives CASDSTGTDTQYF.